This TCR beta chain was recorded in a study of T cell responses to AZD1222 COVID-19 vaccine. General observations from the study: Unmutated variant regions reportedly attract nearly half of all spike-specific TCRs.

TCRdb keeps only in-frame clones here, not all; method: immunoSEQ multiplex PCR. The sample has over 120,000 clones; about 92% are singletons. The table lists this clone with a few counts. The antigen remains undetermined. The sequencing here drew on peripheral blood, taken after recovery from COVID-19. This TCR came from an adult who had recovered from COVID-19.

CDR3 nucleotide sequence: TGTGCCAGCGACGTGAGAGCGGGGGCTGAAGCTTTCTTT. Encoded protein: CASDVRAGAEAFF. The chain is built from TRBV2 and TRBJ1-1; D is possibly TRBD1 (5 bases). Deletions cut 8 bases from V and 6 bases from J, with 16 bases between. The CDR3 is 13 amino acids. Germline CDR1 reads SNHLY; CDR2 reads FYNNEI.